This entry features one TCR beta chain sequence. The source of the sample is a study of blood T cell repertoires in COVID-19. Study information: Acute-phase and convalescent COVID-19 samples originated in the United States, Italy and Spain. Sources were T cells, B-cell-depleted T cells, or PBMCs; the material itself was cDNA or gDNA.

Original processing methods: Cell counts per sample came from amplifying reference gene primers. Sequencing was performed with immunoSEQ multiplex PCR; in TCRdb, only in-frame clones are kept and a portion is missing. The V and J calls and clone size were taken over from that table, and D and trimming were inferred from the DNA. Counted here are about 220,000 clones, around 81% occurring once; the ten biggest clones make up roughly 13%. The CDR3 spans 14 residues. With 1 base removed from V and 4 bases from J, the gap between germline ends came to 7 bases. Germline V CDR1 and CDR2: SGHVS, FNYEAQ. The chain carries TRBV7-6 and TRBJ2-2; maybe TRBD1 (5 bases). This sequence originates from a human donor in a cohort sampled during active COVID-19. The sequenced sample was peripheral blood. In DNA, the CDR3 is TGTGCCAGCAGCTTAGGACAGATCACCGGGGAGCTGTTTTTT. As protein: CASSLGQITGELFF.